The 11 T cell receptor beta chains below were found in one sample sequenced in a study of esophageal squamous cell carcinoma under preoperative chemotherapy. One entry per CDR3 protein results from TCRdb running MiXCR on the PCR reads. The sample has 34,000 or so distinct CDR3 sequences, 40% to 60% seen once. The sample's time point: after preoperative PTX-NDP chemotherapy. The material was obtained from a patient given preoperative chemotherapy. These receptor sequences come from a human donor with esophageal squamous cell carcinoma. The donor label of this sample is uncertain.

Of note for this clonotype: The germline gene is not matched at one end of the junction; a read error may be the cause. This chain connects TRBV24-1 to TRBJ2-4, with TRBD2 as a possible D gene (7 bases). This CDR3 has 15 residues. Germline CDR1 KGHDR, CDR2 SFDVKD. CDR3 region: CGAGDGGGGQNTQYF. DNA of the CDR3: TGTGGCGCGGGGGACGGGGGCGGTGGCCAAAACACTCAGTACTTC.

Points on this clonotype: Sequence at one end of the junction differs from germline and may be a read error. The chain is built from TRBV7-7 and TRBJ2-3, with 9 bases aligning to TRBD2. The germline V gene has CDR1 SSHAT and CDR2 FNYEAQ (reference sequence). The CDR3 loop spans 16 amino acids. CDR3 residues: CASGGAGGRGLDTQYF. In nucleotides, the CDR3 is TGTGCTAGCGGGGGAGCGGGGGGCAGAGGCCTAGATACCCAGTACTTT.

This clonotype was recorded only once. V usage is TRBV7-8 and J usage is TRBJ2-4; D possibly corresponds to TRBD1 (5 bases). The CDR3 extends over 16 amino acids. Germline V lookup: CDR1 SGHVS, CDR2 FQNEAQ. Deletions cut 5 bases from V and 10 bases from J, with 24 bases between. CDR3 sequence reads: CASSNLGLWANDIQYF. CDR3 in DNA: TGTGCCAGCAGCAACCTGGGGCTGTGGGCCAATGATATTCAGTACTTC.

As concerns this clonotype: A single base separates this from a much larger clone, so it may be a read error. The CDR3 region has the DNA TGTGCCAGCAGCTTTGCCCGACGCACCTACGAGCAGTTCTTC. Its protein product is CASSFARRTYEQFF. The chain links TRBV11-2 to TRBJ2-1; D is ambiguous. The CDR3 covers 14 residues. Trimming took 3 bases from V and 10 from J, leaving 16 bases between them. CDR1 and CDR2 (germline): SGHAT, FQNNGV.

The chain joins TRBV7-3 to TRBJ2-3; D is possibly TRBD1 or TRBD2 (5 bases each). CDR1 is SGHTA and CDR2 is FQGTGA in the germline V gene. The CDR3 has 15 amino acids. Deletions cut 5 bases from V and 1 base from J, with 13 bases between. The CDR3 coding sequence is TGTGCCAGCAGCCCCCAACCGGGGCGCACAGATACGCAGTATTTT. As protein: CASSPQPGRTDTQYF.

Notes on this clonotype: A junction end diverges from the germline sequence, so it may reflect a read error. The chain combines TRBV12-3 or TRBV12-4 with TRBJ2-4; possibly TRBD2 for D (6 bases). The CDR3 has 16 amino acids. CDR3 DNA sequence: TGTGCCAGCCGTACTACGAGGCGGGGAGCCAAAAACATGCAGTACTTT. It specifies CASRTTRRGAKNMQYF.

CDR3 DNA sequence: TGTGCCAGCAGCTTAGCGACCCTAGCTCCGAGCTCCTACAATGAGCAGTTCTTC. It yields the protein CASSLATLAPSSYNEQFF. This sequence joins TRBV7-8 and TRBJ2-1, with D maybe TRBD2 (5 bases). Germline V gene lookup returns CDR1 SGHVS and CDR2 FQNEAQ. The CDR3 extends over 18 amino acids. The V end was cut by 0 bases, the J end by 0 bases, with 15 bases between.

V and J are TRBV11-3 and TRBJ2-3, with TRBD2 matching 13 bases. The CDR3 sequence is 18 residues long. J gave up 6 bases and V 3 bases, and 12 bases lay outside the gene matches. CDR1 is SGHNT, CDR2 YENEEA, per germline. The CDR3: CASSFKQTSGRSGDTQYF. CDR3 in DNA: TGTGCCAGCAGCTTCAAACAGACTAGCGGGAGGTCCGGGGATACGCAGTATTTT.

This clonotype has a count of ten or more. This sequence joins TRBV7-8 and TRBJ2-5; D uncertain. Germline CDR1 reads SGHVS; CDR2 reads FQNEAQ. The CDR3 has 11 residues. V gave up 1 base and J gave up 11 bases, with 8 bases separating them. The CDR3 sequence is CASSLGDLQYF. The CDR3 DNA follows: TGTGCCAGCAGCTTAGGGGATTTACAGTACTTC.

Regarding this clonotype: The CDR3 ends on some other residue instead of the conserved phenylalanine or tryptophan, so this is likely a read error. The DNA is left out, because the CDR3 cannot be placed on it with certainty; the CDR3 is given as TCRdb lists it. The CDR3 loop reads CASSLKWGGETQYS. The rearrangement joins TRBV11-3 to TRBJ2-5; the D call in the table, TRBD1, was not verified against the DNA. The CDR3 length equals 14 residues, ends included. Germline CDR1 SGHNT, CDR2 YENEEA.

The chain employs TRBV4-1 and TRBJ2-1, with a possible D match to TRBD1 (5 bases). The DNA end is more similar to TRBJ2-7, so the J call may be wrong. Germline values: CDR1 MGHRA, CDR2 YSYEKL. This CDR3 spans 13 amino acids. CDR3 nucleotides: TGCGCCAGGGGGCTGGGCGCCAAAGATACGCAGTACTTC. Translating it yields CARGLGAKDTQYF.